This TCR beta chain originates from a study of blood T cell repertoires in COVID-19 (dated by TCRdb to about 2020). Some background on the complete study: Samples from collaborators originated in the United States, Italy and Spain and spanned both the acute and convalescent phases of COVID-19. The material from the prospective study consisted of cDNA or gDNA derived from T cells, B-cell-depleted T cells, or PBMCs. HLA class I and class II types, where available, came from metadata supplied by the sample provider rather than from assay-based typing. The sample metadata nearly always contained a de-identified subject ID, COVID-19 status, age in years and sex. The repertoires were released in a freely available public database intended as a resource for research on the immune response to SARS-CoV-2. Subjects who had been exposed to COVID-19, were actively infected with it, or had recovered from it provided the deeply sampled blood TCRbeta repertoires that made up the dataset. Samples were obtained from the ongoing ImmuneRACE study (first 160 participants) and from 1,000 to 1,500 subjects provided by 6 global collaborators. General conclusions and limits of the study: The amount of clinical and demographic metadata varied by source and participant and was provided uncurated.

Turning to this clone: The specificity of this receptor is unknown. No qualities accompany the bases; no much larger clone lies one base away.

The cysteine opens and the phenylalanine closes a CDR3 of 16 amino acids. The CDR3 DNA has 48 bases and is translated from base 1. The V end loses 0 bases and the J end loses 1 base, and a stretch of 13 bases separates them. Via the germline V gene (reference sequence), CDR1 is SEHNR and CDR2 FQNEAQ. TCRbeta CDR3 regions were amplified from genomic DNA by means of the immunoSEQ Assay, a bias-controlled multiplex PCR. Under the source paper's analysis protocol: Within the assay, amplification of reference gene primers was used to estimate how many nucleated cells each sample contained. Sequence reads were collapsed and filtered to measure the absolute abundance of every unique TCRbeta CDR3 rearrangement. For each sample, productive Simpson clonality was calculated as the square root of Simpson's diversity index across productive rearrangements. Imported from immuneACCESS, the table was reduced by TCRdb to in-frame sequences with V and J called. These copies leave out some clones; in studies compared against another copy, an unresolved V gene accounts for under half, and the cause of the remainder is not known. V, J and clone size reflect that table, while D and trimming were determined from the DNA. The table for this sample lists 50,000 to 65,000 clones; approximately 86% of them were counted only once. Together, the top ten hold over 3.5% of the sample.

Each collaborating institution followed its own protocols to collect whole blood in K2EDTA tubes. Collaborator samples were shipped for TCRbeta analysis as frozen whole blood, isolated PBMCs, or DNA extracted from either sample type. The sequencing sample was made of peripheral blood. The TCR sequence derives from a man between 45 and 60 years old with active COVID-19. The chain is assembled from TRBV7-9 and TRBJ2-7; possibly the D gene is TRBD2, per 6 matching bases. In nucleotides, the sequence is TGTGCCAGCAGCTTAGCGGCGGGACGATTATCCTACGAGCAGTACTTC. Protein translation: CASSLAAGRLSYEQYF. With the portions outside the CDR3 filled from the reference TRBV7-9 and TRBJ2-7 genes, the complete variable region becomes DTGVSQNPRHKITKRGQNVTFRCDPISEHNRLYWYRQTLGQGPEFLTYFQNEAQLEKSRLLSDRFSAERPKGSFSTLEIQRTEQGDSAMYLCASSLAAGRLSYEQYFGPGTRLTVT.